Sequencing of this T cell receptor (beta chain) was carried out in a study of neoadjuvant anti-PD-1 for oral cavity cancer. Time point specified: after neoadjuvant nivolumab, at surgical resection. CDR3 length: 14 amino acids. V was pared by 4 bases and J by 9 bases, with 10 bases of the junction left unmatched. Germline V gene sequence: CDR1 SGDLS, CDR2 YYNGEE. Here immunoSEQ multiplex PCR was the method, and the copy in TCRdb shows in-frame clones only, minus some. Here the sample spans about 68,000 clones, roughly 84% being singletons. V gene TRBV9 combines with J gene TRBJ2-1; 7 bases match TRBD1. Sequencing used PBMCs, obtained after nivolumab (anti-PD-1) treatment. This receptor was obtained from a person between 40 and 79 years old with oral cavity squamous cell carcinoma. The DNA of the CDR3 is TGTGCCAGCAGCATTGGGAGAGGGGGCCCTGAGCAGTTCTTC. Residues: CASSIGRGGPEQFF.